This paragraph reports one TCR beta chain. CDR1 and CDR2 from the germline V gene are SGHVS and FQNEAQ. V lost 2 bases and J lost 4; bases outside the gene matches: 3. There are 14 residues in the CDR3. This entry is derived from a study of patients and donors after allogeneic stem cell transplantation. One entry per CDR3 protein results from TCRdb running MiXCR on the RT-PCR reads. The sample consists of about 39,000 distinct CDR3 sequences, more than 30% of them appearing once. V usage is TRBV7-8 and J usage is TRBJ2-3, with 7 nucleotides matching TRBD2. The source is a human donor who was either an allogeneic HSCT recipient or a stem cell or donor lymphocyte infusion donor (not recorded which). It is not recorded whose cells these are; they may come from a transplant donor. The source material was blood, either unsorted or a sorted T cell fraction (not recorded which). CDR3 sequence (DNA): TGTGCCAGCAGCTTACGCGGGAGTCCAGATACGCAGTATTTT. Translated: CASSLRGSPDTQYF.